Given below is one TCR beta chain in context. Its matching antigen is unknown. This specimen comes from a study of OX40 agonist ivuxolimab in advanced cancers. Overall study context: The dose-escalation cohort had hepatocellular carcinoma, melanoma, renal cell or head and neck cancer.

The study, taken as a whole, reports: Clonal expansion among partial responders at 0.1-3.0 mg/kg ranked near the lowest. CD8+ T cells averaged more expanded clones than CD4+.

Systemic immunosuppression or a history of autoimmune disease excluded patients. Assay: immunoSEQ multiplex PCR; the TCRdb copy retains only in-frame clones and omits some. The table shows about 100,000 clones, with just over 90% occurring only once. Germline CDR1 MNHEY, CDR2 SVGAGI. V gave up 3 bases and J gave up 7 bases; unmatched junction bases: 4. The CDR3 is 13 residues long. The rearrangement links TRBV6-5 to TRBJ1-2, with 8 bases that match TRBD1. Source: CD4+ or CD8+ T cells sorted from blood, taken in a trial of the OX40 agonist ivuxolimab. The TCR sequence derives from an adult with an advanced solid tumor such as melanoma, head and neck, liver or kidney cancer. DNA of the CDR3: TGTGCCAGCAGTTATCGGACAGGGTTTGGCTACACCTTC. Translating it yields CASSYRTGFGYTF.